The T cell receptor (beta chain) described here comes from a study of T cell responses to AZD1222 COVID-19 vaccine. The protocol was immunoSEQ multiplex PCR, while the TCRdb copy is restricted to in-frame clones and leaves out a portion. The table lists about 83,000 clones, roughly 90% of them singletons. The TCR was taken from an adult in good health. The sequencing used peripheral blood, collected on day 0 of MenACWY control vaccination.

CDR3 coding DNA: TGTGCCAGCAGCCCTTATGGTGGGAGTAGAAACACCATATATTTT. Its translation is CASSPYGGSRNTIYF. J is TRBJ1-3 and V is TRBV13; D unresolved. The germline V gene encodes CDR1 PRHDT and CDR2 FYEKMQ (reference sequence). CDR3 length equals 15 residues. V shed 5 bases and J shed 5 bases, with 16 bases lying between them.